These T cell receptor beta chains were read from a single sample in a study of OX40 agonist ivuxolimab in advanced cancers. TCRdb keeps only in-frame clones here, not all; method: immunoSEQ multiplex PCR. This table has 65,000 to 85,000 clones, around 90% appearing once. The starting material was CD4+ or CD8+ T cells sorted from blood, obtained in a trial of the OX40 agonist ivuxolimab. Receptors were obtained from an adult with an advanced solid tumor such as melanoma, head and neck, liver or kidney cancer. Both conserved end residues are part of each CDR3. Fields, in order: V gene, clone size, J gene, D gene, CDR3 DNA, CDR3 protein. D genes are given only for firm matches. Some rows mark clone size as missing; the rest say once, few, many or name a class of expanded clone.

TRBV6-5	NA	TRBJ2-7	TRBD1	TGTGCCAGCAGATCCGGGACAGGGTACGAGCAGTACTTC	CASRSGTGYEQYF
TRBV7-8	NA	TRBJ2-6	TRBD1	TGTGCCAGCAGCCCGGGGACAGGGAGACCTGGGGCCAACGTCCTGACTTTC	CASSPGTGRPGANVLTF
TRBV5-1	NA	TRBJ1-4	NA	TGCGCCAGCAGCGCTCAGGGTCTTTTCGGAAAACTGTTTTTT	CASSAQGLFGKLFF
TRBV15	NA	TRBJ2-2	NA	TGTGCCACCAGCACCAGGTACACCGGGGAGCTGTTTTTT	CATSTRYTGELFF
TRBV2	NA	TRBJ1-5	NA	TGTGCCAGCAATTTTAGGGGTGGTCAGCCCCAGCATTTT	CASNFRGGQPQHF
TRBV2	NA	TRBJ2-7	TRBD1	TGTGCCAGCAGCGACAGGGGGCAGTACGAGCAGTACTTC	CASSDRGQYEQYF
TRBV19	NA	TRBJ1-2	NA	TGTGCCAGTAGTATTCGGGGCAGGGATGGCTACACCTTC	CASSIRGRDGYTF
TRBV7-8	NA	TRBJ2-2	TRBD2	TGTGCCAGCAGCCTGGGACTAATGCCCGGGGAGCTGTTTTTT	CASSLGLMPGELFF
TRBV5-1	NA	TRBJ1-2	TRBD1	TGCGCCAGCAGCCCCGACAGGGTTCTCGGCTACACCTTC	CASSPDRVLGYTF
TRBV18	NA	TRBJ2-2	NA	TGTGCCAGCCGCGCACCTCCGAACACCGGGGAGCTGTTTTTT	CASRAPPNTGELFF
TRBV5-1	NA	TRBJ2-2	TRBD2	TGCGCCAGCAGCTTACGACTAGCTGCCACCGGGGAGCTGTTTTTT	CASSLRLAATGELFF
TRBV2	NA	TRBJ2-3	TRBD2	TGTGCCAGCACCCCCACCGGGACTAGTCGGACAGATACGCAGTATTTT	CASTPTGTSRTDTQYF
TRBV19	NA	TRBJ1-5	NA	TGTGCCAGTAGTGCCACTTATAGCAATCAGCCCCAGCATTTT	CASSATYSNQPQHF
TRBV7-9	once	TRBJ1-6	NA	TGTGCCAGCAGCTTAGCCTTACAGGGACTGAATTCACCCCTCCACTTT	CASSLALQGLNSPLHF
TRBV7-8	NA	TRBJ1-1	NA	TGTGCCAGCAGCCTCACAGGGTCGGAGAGCACTGAAGCTTTCTTT	CASSLTGSESTEAFF